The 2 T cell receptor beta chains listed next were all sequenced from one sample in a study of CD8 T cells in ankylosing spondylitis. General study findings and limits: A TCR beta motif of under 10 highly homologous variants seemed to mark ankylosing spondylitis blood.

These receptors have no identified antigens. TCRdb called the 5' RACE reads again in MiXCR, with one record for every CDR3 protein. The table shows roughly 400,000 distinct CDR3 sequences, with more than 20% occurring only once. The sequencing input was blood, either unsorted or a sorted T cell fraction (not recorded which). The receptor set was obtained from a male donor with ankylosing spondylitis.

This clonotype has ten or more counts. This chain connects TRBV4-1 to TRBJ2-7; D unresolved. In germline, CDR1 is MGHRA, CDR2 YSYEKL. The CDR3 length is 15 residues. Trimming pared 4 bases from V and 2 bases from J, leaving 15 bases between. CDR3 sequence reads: CASSRTDGPPYEQYF. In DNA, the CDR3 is TGCGCCAGCAGCCGGACGGACGGACCTCCCTACGAGCAGTACTTC.

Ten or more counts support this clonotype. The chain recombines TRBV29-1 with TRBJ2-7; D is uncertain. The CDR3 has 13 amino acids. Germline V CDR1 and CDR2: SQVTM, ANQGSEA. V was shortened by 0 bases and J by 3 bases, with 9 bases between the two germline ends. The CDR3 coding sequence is TGCAGCGTTGAAGAATCCGGGTACTACGAGCAGTACTTC. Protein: CSVEESGYYEQYF.